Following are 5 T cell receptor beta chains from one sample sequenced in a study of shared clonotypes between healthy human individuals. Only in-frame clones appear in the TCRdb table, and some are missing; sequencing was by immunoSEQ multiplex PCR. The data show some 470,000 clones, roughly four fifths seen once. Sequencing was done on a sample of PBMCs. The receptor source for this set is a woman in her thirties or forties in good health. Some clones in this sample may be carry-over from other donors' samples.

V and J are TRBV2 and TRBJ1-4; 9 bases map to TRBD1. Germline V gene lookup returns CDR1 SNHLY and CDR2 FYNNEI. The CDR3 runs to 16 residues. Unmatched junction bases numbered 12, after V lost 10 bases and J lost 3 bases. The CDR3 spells CATGQGQGVSNEKLFF. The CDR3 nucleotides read TGTGCCACCGGCCAGGGACAGGGAGTCTCTAATGAAAAACTGTTTTTT. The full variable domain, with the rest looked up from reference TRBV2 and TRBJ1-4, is EPEVTQTPSHQVTQMGQEVILRCVPISNHLYFYWYRQILGQKVEFLVSFYNNEISEKSEIFDDQFSVERPDGSNFTLKIRSTKLEDSAMYFCATGQGQGVSNEKLFFGSGTQLSVL.

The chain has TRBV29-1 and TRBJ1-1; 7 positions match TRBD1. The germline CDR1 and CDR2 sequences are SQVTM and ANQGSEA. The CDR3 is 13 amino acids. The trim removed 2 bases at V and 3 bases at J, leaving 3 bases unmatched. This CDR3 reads CSVETGVDTEAFF. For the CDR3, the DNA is TGCAGCGTTGAAACAGGGGTTGACACTGAAGCTTTCTTT.

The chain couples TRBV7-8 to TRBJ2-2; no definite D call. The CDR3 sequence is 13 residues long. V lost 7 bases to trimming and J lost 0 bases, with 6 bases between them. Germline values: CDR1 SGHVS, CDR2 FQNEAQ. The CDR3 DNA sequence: TGTGCCAGCAAAGGGTCGAACACCGGGGAGCTGTTTTTT. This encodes CASKGSNTGELFF.

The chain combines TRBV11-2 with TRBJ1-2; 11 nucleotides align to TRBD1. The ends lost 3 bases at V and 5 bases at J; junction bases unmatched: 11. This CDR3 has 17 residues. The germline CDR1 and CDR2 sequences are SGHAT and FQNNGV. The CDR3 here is CASSFRDRGLVAYGYTF. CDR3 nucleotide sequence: TGTGCCAGCAGCTTTCGGGACAGGGGGTTGGTTGCATATGGCTACACCTTC.

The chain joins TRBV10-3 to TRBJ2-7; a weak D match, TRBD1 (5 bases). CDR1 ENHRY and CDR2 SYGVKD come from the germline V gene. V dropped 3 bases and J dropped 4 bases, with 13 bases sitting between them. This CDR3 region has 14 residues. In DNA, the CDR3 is TGTGCCATCAGTGATACGACAGTACCATACGAGCAGTACTTC. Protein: CAISDTTVPYEQYF.